This T cell receptor beta chain came from a study of beta chain features in type 1 diabetes. Purity (above 95%) was reached by all sorted populations. The CDR3 runs to 14 residues. Between the trimmed V and J ends, which lost 4 bases and 5 bases, there was a span of 15 bases. Looked up from germline, CDR1 is SGHDN and CDR2 is FVKESK. Comments on this clone: No antigen is known for it.

The sequenced template was cDNA made from the entire isolated RNA. The method was immunoSEQ multiplex PCR; TCRdb's version includes in-frame clones alone and lacks a portion of them. The sample yields more than 350,000 clones, more than 9.5% seen once. Overall study results and limits: Within the patient group, naive, central memory and Treg TCRB repertoires appeared more similar to each other than within healthy donors. TCRB CDR3s were moderately but significantly shorter in Type 1 diabetes patients in all four CD4+ subsets.

This sequence originates from a woman between 18 and 30 years old in good health. The V gene is TRBV14, the J gene TRBJ2-7, with D possibly TRBD1 on 5 matching bases. Sequencing was carried out using naive CD4+ T cells from blood. The CDR3 loop is CASSPGSPRDEQYF. The CDR3 DNA follows: TGTGCCAGCAGCCCCGGTTCCCCCAGGGACGAGCAGTACTTC.